This record covers a single T cell receptor (beta chain). Its target is not known. The 5'RACE method, run with constant-segment primers, produced TCR alpha and TCR beta cDNA libraries (carrying sample barcodes and UMIs). A single record per CDR3 protein comes from TCRdb applying MiXCR to the 5' RACE reads. The sample contains 85,000 to 130,000 distinct CDR3 sequences, 11% of which appear only once. This entry comes from a study of T-cell memory formation after mild COVID-19. Findings and limits, study-wide: Contracting clones, day 15 to 85, had balanced CD4/CD8, and later expanders favored CD4+. Some SARS-CoV-2-responding clones were already detected in memory before infection. Mainly in CM and EM were contracting CD4+ clones; CD8+ were in EMRA.

Sample: PBMCs or a T cell subset sorted from them (not recorded which). This clonotype was obtained from a man aged 18 to 29 who had mild COVID-19 (a few samples of this study predate the infection). Cell type and time point are not known.

The CDR3 bases are TGTGCCAGCAGCTTTTTTTACGCCGAAGACAATGAGCAGTTCTTC. It codes for CASSFFYAEDNEQFF. The gene calls are TRBV7-2 and TRBJ2-1, with D uncertain. Trimming took 3 bases from V and 5 from J, leaving 14 bases between them. Germline V gives CDR1 SGHTA, CDR2 FQGNSA. The CDR3 extends over 15 amino acids.